This is a list of T cell receptor beta chains from one sample in a study of T-cell memory formation after mild COVID-19. TCRdb passed the 5' RACE reads through MiXCR, listing each CDR3 protein once. The data show some 320,000 distinct CDR3 sequences, roughly an eighth seen once. The specimen sequenced was PBMCs or a T cell subset sorted from them (not recorded which). The source of these receptors is a young man who had mild COVID-19 (a few samples of this study predate the infection). Cell type and time point are not known. Each CDR3 is given with its conserved first and last residue. Fields, in order: D gene, CDR3 length, clone size, V gene, J gene, CDR3 protein, CDR3 DNA. D genes are given only for firm matches. Size values are once, few and many counts, or a class for expanded clones, and some rows have none.

D gene: TRBD1
CDR3 length: 16
clone size: .
V gene: TRBV11-2
J gene: TRBJ2-3
CDR3 protein: CASSPRTGLNTDTQYF
CDR3 DNA: TGTGCCAGCAGCCCCAGGACAGGCTTAAACACAGATACGCAGTATTTT

D gene: TRBD2
CDR3 length: 16
clone size: .
V gene: TRBV9
J gene: TRBJ2-3
CDR3 protein: CASSARSGGVTDTQYF
CDR3 DNA: TGTGCCAGCAGCGCTCGTAGCGGGGGGGTCACAGATACGCAGTATTTT

D gene: TRBD2
CDR3 length: 16
clone size: many
V gene: TRBV12-3/TRBV12-4
J gene: TRBJ2-3
CDR3 protein: CASSLDIAGSTDTQYF
CDR3 DNA: TGTGCCAGCAGTTTAGATATAGCGGGGTCCACAGATACGCAGTATTTT

D gene: .
CDR3 length: 13
clone size: many
V gene: TRBV29-1
J gene: TRBJ2-1
CDR3 protein: CNSTCLAYNEQFF
CDR3 DNA: TGCAACAGCACCTGCTTAGCTTACAATGAGCAGTTCTTC

D gene: .
CDR3 length: 13
clone size: .
V gene: TRBV19
J gene: TRBJ1-5
CDR3 protein: CASSIGLSQPQHF
CDR3 DNA: TGTGCCAGTAGTATTGGTTTATCTCAGCCCCAGCATTTT

D gene: TRBD1
CDR3 length: 14
clone size: few
V gene: TRBV7-2
J gene: TRBJ1-2
CDR3 protein: CASSSGQGMRGYTF
CDR3 DNA: TGTGCCAGCAGCTCAGGACAGGGAATGAGGGGCTACACCTTC

D gene: TRBD2
CDR3 length: 16
clone size: .
V gene: TRBV20-1
J gene: TRBJ2-4
CDR3 protein: CSAIPNLLAGENIQYF
CDR3 DNA: TGCAGTGCTATCCCAAATCTCCTAGCGGGAGAAAACATTCAGTACTTC

D gene: TRBD1
CDR3 length: 15
clone size: .
V gene: TRBV18
J gene: TRBJ2-5
CDR3 protein: CASSPSGQGAATQYF
CDR3 DNA: TGTGCCAGCTCACCAAGTGGACAGGGGGCCGCGACCCAGTACTTC

D gene: .
CDR3 length: 15
clone size: few
V gene: TRBV5-1
J gene: TRBJ1-1
CDR3 protein: CASSLEGVAATEAFF
CDR3 DNA: TGCGCCAGCAGCTTGGAAGGGGTCGCGGCCACTGAAGCTTTCTTT

D gene: .
CDR3 length: 10
clone size: few
V gene: TRBV20-1
J gene: TRBJ1-2
CDR3 protein: CSASEWGYTF
CDR3 DNA: TGCAGTGCTAGTGAGTGGGGCTACACCTTC

D gene: .
CDR3 length: 15
clone size: many
V gene: TRBV6-6
J gene: TRBJ2-6
CDR3 protein: CACRTDLAGANVLTF
CDR3 DNA: TGTGCCTGTAGGACAGACCTAGCTGGGGCCAACGTCCTGACTTTC

D gene: .
CDR3 length: 13
clone size: .
V gene: TRBV7-9
J gene: TRBJ1-1
CDR3 protein: CASSPGQLTEAFF
CDR3 DNA: TGTGCCAGCAGCCCGGGACAACTCACTGAAGCTTTCTTT

D gene: TRBD2
CDR3 length: 15
clone size: .
V gene: TRBV20-1
J gene: TRBJ2-5
CDR3 protein: CSAPIAGGAQETQYF
CDR3 DNA: TGCAGTGCACCTATAGCGGGGGGGGCCCAAGAGACCCAGTACTTC

D gene: .
CDR3 length: 16
clone size: .
V gene: TRBV6-5
J gene: TRBJ1-2
CDR3 protein: CASSYSNLWGVYGYTF
CDR3 DNA: TGTGCCAGCAGTTACTCGAACTTATGGGGGGTCTATGGCTACACCTTC

D gene: .
CDR3 length: 14
clone size: .
V gene: TRBV6-2/TRBV6-3
J gene: TRBJ2-2
CDR3 protein: CATRGEQTTGELFF
CDR3 DNA: TGTGCCACCAGGGGGGAGCAGACCACCGGGGAGCTGTTTTTT

D gene: .
CDR3 length: 14
clone size: .
V gene: TRBV29-1
J gene: TRBJ1-2
CDR3 protein: CSVALVSGSGGYTF
CDR3 DNA: TGCAGCGTTGCATTGGTGTCCGGGTCGGGTGGCTACACCTTC

D gene: .
CDR3 length: 14
clone size: .
V gene: TRBV23-1
J gene: TRBJ1-5
CDR3 protein: CASGRGGRNQPQHF
CDR3 DNA: TGCGCCAGCGGCCGGGGGGGGCGGAATCAGCCCCAGCATTTT

D gene: .
CDR3 length: 16
clone size: many
V gene: TRBV7-9
J gene: TRBJ2-5
CDR3 protein: CASSLEERTLQETQYF
CDR3 DNA: TGTGCCAGCAGCTTAGAAGAGCGGACACTTCAAGAGACCCAGTACTTC

D gene: TRBD1
CDR3 length: 14
clone size: .
V gene: TRBV5-1
J gene: TRBJ2-7
CDR3 protein: CASSTRDRGDGQYF
CDR3 DNA: TGCGCCAGCAGCACCCGGGACAGGGGAGATGGGCAGTACTTC

D gene: .
CDR3 length: 17
clone size: .
V gene: TRBV21-1
J gene: TRBJ2-7
CDR3 protein: CASSKADWARTAYEQYF
CDR3 DNA: TGTGCCAGCAGCAAAGCCGATTGGGCACGGACGGCCTACGAGCAGTACTTC

D gene: TRBD1
CDR3 length: 14
clone size: few
V gene: TRBV29-1
J gene: TRBJ1-2
CDR3 protein: CSVEKTGGGNGYTF
CDR3 DNA: TGCAGCGTTGAAAAGACAGGGGGCGGCAATGGCTACACCTTC

D gene: TRBD1
CDR3 length: 15
clone size: few
V gene: TRBV4-1
J gene: TRBJ1-5
CDR3 protein: CASSQGQGTSWPQHF
CDR3 DNA: TGCGCCAGCAGCCAAGGACAGGGCACGTCTTGGCCCCAGCATTTT

D gene: .
CDR3 length: 12
clone size: .
V gene: TRBV29-1
J gene: TRBJ2-1
CDR3 protein: CSIRDGYNEQFF
CDR3 DNA: TGCAGCATCAGGGACGGGTACAATGAGCAGTTCTTC

D gene: .
CDR3 length: 15
clone size: .
V gene: TRBV9
J gene: TRBJ2-5
CDR3 protein: CASSVAGIIQETQYF
CDR3 DNA: TGTGCCAGCAGCGTAGCAGGGATCATCCAAGAGACCCAGTACTTC

D gene: .
CDR3 length: 13
clone size: few
V gene: TRBV7-2
J gene: TRBJ2-3
CDR3 protein: CASSPKGTDTQYF
CDR3 DNA: TGTGCCAGCAGCCCAAAGGGCACAGATACGCAGTATTTT

D gene: .
CDR3 length: 11
clone size: few
V gene: TRBV6-5
J gene: TRBJ2-5
CDR3 protein: CASTSRETQYF
CDR3 DNA: TGTGCCAGCACCTCCCGGGAGACCCAGTACTTC

D gene: .
CDR3 length: 13
clone size: few
V gene: TRBV7-2
J gene: TRBJ2-1
CDR3 protein: CASSRTEYNEQFF
CDR3 DNA: TGTGCCAGCAGCCGGACAGAGTACAATGAGCAGTTCTTC

D gene: .
CDR3 length: 13
clone size: .
V gene: TRBV12-3/TRBV12-4
J gene: TRBJ1-2
CDR3 protein: CASASDKADGYTF
CDR3 DNA: TGTGCCAGCGCCTCGGACAAGGCGGATGGCTACACCTTC

D gene: .
CDR3 length: 16
clone size: many
V gene: TRBV20-1
J gene: TRBJ2-7
CDR3 protein: CSAMGERWGSLREQYF
CDR3 DNA: TGCAGTGCTATGGGGGAACGTTGGGGATCTCTACGTGAGCAGTACTTC

D gene: TRBD1
CDR3 length: 12
clone size: .
V gene: TRBV7-9
J gene: TRBJ2-5
CDR3 protein: CASRRTGGTQYF
CDR3 DNA: TGTGCCAGCAGACGGACAGGGGGAACCCAGTACTTC

D gene: TRBD1
CDR3 length: 15
clone size: .
V gene: TRBV19
J gene: TRBJ1-6
CDR3 protein: CASSIKRDRDSPLHF
CDR3 DNA: TGTGCCAGTAGTATCAAACGGGACAGGGATTCACCCCTCCACTTT

D gene: .
CDR3 length: 15
clone size: few
V gene: TRBV5-1
J gene: TRBJ2-3
CDR3 protein: CASSLGLGGADTQYF
CDR3 DNA: TGCGCCAGCAGCTTGGGGCTAGGAGGGGCCGATACGCAGTATTTT

D gene: .
CDR3 length: 12
clone size: .
V gene: TRBV20-1
J gene: TRBJ2-2
CDR3 protein: CSAPRRRGELFF
CDR3 DNA: TGCAGTGCTCCTCGAAGGAGGGGGGAGCTGTTTTTT

D gene: .
CDR3 length: 14
clone size: .
V gene: TRBV7-8
J gene: TRBJ2-2
CDR3 protein: CASSLSGVAGELFF
CDR3 DNA: TGTGCCAGCAGCTTGTCGGGGGTGGCCGGGGAGCTGTTTTTT

D gene: .
CDR3 length: 13
clone size: .
V gene: TRBV6-5
J gene: TRBJ1-2
CDR3 protein: CASSYSTAYGYTF
CDR3 DNA: TGTGCCAGCAGTTACTCGACAGCCTATGGCTACACCTTC

D gene: TRBD2
CDR3 length: 14
clone size: .
V gene: TRBV6-6
J gene: TRBJ2-1
CDR3 protein: CASRATSGGTGQFF
CDR3 DNA: TGTGCCAGCAGAGCGACTAGCGGGGGAACAGGGCAGTTCTTC

D gene: .
CDR3 length: 15
clone size: few
V gene: TRBV7-8
J gene: TRBJ1-3
CDR3 protein: CASSASTVSGNTIYF
CDR3 DNA: TGTGCCAGCAGCGCGTCGACAGTCTCTGGAAACACCATATATTTT

D gene: .
CDR3 length: 16
clone size: .
V gene: TRBV12-3/TRBV12-4
J gene: TRBJ2-3
CDR3 protein: CASSLGWGGRTDTQYF
CDR3 DNA: TGTGCCAGCAGTTTGGGTTGGGGGGGCCGCACAGATACGCAGTATTTT

D gene: .
CDR3 length: 13
clone size: few
V gene: TRBV2
J gene: TRBJ2-7
CDR3 protein: CAILPKGSYEQYF
CDR3 DNA: TGTGCCATCCTTCCTAAGGGATCCTACGAGCAGTACTTC

D gene: .
CDR3 length: 13
clone size: few
V gene: TRBV7-2
J gene: TRBJ1-5
CDR3 protein: CASSARWIGAQHF
CDR3 DNA: TGTGCCAGCAGCGCCCGATGGATCGGAGCCCAGCATTTT

D gene: .
CDR3 length: 14
clone size: few
V gene: TRBV20-1
J gene: TRBJ1-3
CDR3 protein: CSAEDGDSGNTIYF
CDR3 DNA: TGCAGTGCTGAGGACGGAGATTCTGGAAACACCATATATTTT

D gene: .
CDR3 length: 12
clone size: .
V gene: TRBV7-9
J gene: TRBJ2-2
CDR3 protein: CASSTDSGELFF
CDR3 DNA: TGTGCCAGCAGCACGGACTCCGGGGAGCTGTTTTTT

D gene: .
CDR3 length: 15
clone size: few
V gene: TRBV7-8
J gene: TRBJ2-2
CDR3 protein: CASTFSQSGTGELFF
CDR3 DNA: TGTGCCAGCACCTTCAGTCAGTCGGGGACCGGGGAGCTGTTTTTT

D gene: .
CDR3 length: 14
clone size: .
V gene: TRBV7-6
J gene: TRBJ1-4
CDR3 protein: CASSLGPGEEKLFF
CDR3 DNA: TGTGCCAGCAGCTTGGGACCCGGGGAGGAAAAACTGTTTTTT

D gene: .
CDR3 length: 13
clone size: .
V gene: TRBV6-5
J gene: TRBJ2-7
CDR3 protein: CASSYSYSYEQYF
CDR3 DNA: TGTGCCAGCAGTTACTCCTATAGCTACGAGCAGTACTTC

D gene: TRBD1
CDR3 length: 14
clone size: few
V gene: TRBV7-2
J gene: TRBJ2-7
CDR3 protein: CASSPRTGGYEQYF
CDR3 DNA: TGTGCCAGCAGCCCCCGGACAGGGGGCTACGAGCAGTACTTC

D gene: .
CDR3 length: 11
clone size: few
V gene: TRBV7-9
J gene: TRBJ1-2
CDR3 protein: CASARTGDYTF
CDR3 DNA: TGTGCCAGCGCGCGCACTGGGGACTACACCTTC

D gene: TRBD1
CDR3 length: 14
clone size: once
V gene: TRBV28
J gene: TRBJ1-5
CDR3 protein: CASSAGGLHQPQHF
CDR3 DNA: TGTGCCAGCAGTGCAGGGGGCCTTCATCAGCCCCAGCATTTT